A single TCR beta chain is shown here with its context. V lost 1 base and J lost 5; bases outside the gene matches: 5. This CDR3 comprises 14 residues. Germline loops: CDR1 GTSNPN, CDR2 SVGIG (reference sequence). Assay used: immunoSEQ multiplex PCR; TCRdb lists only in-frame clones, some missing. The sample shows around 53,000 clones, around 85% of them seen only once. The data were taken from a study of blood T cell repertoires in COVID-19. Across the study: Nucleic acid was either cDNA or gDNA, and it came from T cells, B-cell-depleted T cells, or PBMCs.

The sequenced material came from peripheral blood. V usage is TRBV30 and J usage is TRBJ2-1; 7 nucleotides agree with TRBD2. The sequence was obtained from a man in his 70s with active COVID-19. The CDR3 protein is CAWSAGLADNEQFF. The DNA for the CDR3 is TGTGCCTGGAGTGCAGGGCTAGCGGACAATGAGCAGTTCTTC.